The source of this T cell receptor beta chain is a study of regulatory T cells in long-lasting Graves disease. Study summary: Patients met the persistent Graves' disease definition after over 5 years of antithyroid drugs with positive TSH receptor antibodies.

Building the TCR beta libraries relied on iRepertoire HTBI primers, and CDR3 regions underwent Arm-PCR. TCRdb re-derived calls from the multiplex PCR reads in MiXCR, one entry per CDR3 protein. The table shows around 340,000 distinct CDR3 sequences, with about 20% occurring only once. Specified time point: persistent/refractory GD, antithyroid drugs over 5 years with positive TRAb. Construction of the TCR library relied on RNA isolated from PBMCs. This clonotype has a count of ten or more. Antigen unknown. CDR3 length: 14 amino acids. V shed 5 bases and J 6 bases; nucleotides not matched to a gene: 6. In germline, CDR1 is LGHDT, CDR2 YNNKEL (reference sequence). Study findings and constraints: Researchers examined only peripheral blood and not thyroid tissue.

Sequences were derived from peripheral blood mononuclear cells (PBMCs), sampled when the disease was refractory, from a patient treated with antithyroid drugs. The sequence was obtained from a female donor with Graves disease. V usage is TRBV3-1 and J usage is TRBJ1-1, with 10 bases matching TRBD1. This CDR3 is CASSSRQGAAEAFF. CDR3 nucleotide sequence: TGTGCCAGCAGCAGCCGACAGGGGGCGGCTGAAGCTTTCTTT. The full variable domain, in which reference TRBV3-1 and TRBJ1-1 provide the parts outside the CDR3, is DTAVSQTPKYLVTQMGNDKSIKCEQNLGHDTMYWYKQDSKKFLKIMFSYNNKELIINETVPNRFSPKSPDKAHLNLHINSLELGDSAVYFCASSSRQGAAEAFFGQGTRLTVV.